What follows are 5 T cell receptor beta chains derived from one specimen sequenced in a study of CD8+ T cells in alopecia areata. Investigators isolated RNA and reverse transcribed it into cDNA to act as the sequencing template. Generated by immunoSEQ multiplex PCR, the TCRdb table keeps only in-frame clones and is missing some. The data hold about 100,000 clones, with 84% observed a single time. Treatment denoted: oral pan-JAK inhibitor, 5-10 mg twice daily. Sample: CD8+ T cells sorted from blood, taken at week 24, from a patient treated with tofacitinib. Source of these receptors: a human donor with alopecia areata.

The genes are TRBV23-1 and TRBJ1-1; TRBD1 might be the D (5 bases). TRBV23-1 is classed as an ORF, of uncertain function. Trimming took off 1 base at V and 2 bases at J, with 8 bases between the two ends. This CDR3 has 14 amino acids. CDR3 sequence (DNA): TGCGCCAGCAGTCAATGGGGGATTAACACTGAAGCTTTCTTT. Residues: CASSQWGINTEAFF.

The table lists this clone with a few counts. The gene calls are TRBV29-1 and TRBJ2-3; 7 bases fit TRBD1. Trimming took 4 bases from V and 0 from J; bases not matched to a gene: 4. Per germline, CDR1 SQVTM and CDR2 ANQGSEA. This CDR3 has 14 amino acids. The CDR3 DNA reads TGCAGCGTTGTACAGGGGAGTAGCACAGATACGCAGTATTTT. This sequence encodes CSVVQGSSTDTQYF.

This rearrangement joins TRBV6-5 to TRBJ1-3; D may be TRBD1 (5 bases). Deletions cut 0 bases from V and 8 bases from J, with 14 bases between. The CDR3 runs 15 residues. Germline V gene data show CDR1 as MNHEY and CDR2 as SVGAGI. The CDR3, as DNA: TGTGCCAGCAGTTACTCGAAACAGGTCGGGGACACCATATATTTT. Amino acid sequence: CASSYSKQVGDTIYF.

The chain joins TRBV18 to TRBJ2-7; D not certain. From germline, CDR1 is KGHSH and CDR2 LQKENI. V shed 1 base and J shed 5 bases, with 12 bases lying between them. CDR3 size: 14 residues. This CDR3 is CASSPRGLGDEQYF. The CDR3 nucleotides are TGTGCCAGCTCACCACGGGGTTTGGGCGACGAGCAGTACTTC.

A note on this clone: One end of the junction fails to match germline, which may point to a read error. The J gene is TRBJ2-5, the V gene TRBV5-5; D is unclear. Germline lookup yields CDR1 SGHKS and CDR2 YYEKEE (reference sequence). This CDR3 contains 11 residues. CDR3 sequence (DNA): TGTGCCAGCACCTTGGGGAAGACCCAGTACTTC. The encoded protein is CASTLGKTQYF.